This section outlines one T cell receptor (beta chain) sequence together with its context. The antigen it binds to is not known. No base quality values were provided; no much bigger clone lies one nucleotide off. Receptor amplification or capture employed 5' RACE. Reads for this sample came from an Illumina HiSeq 2500. A second PCR of about 6 to 11 cycles was performed with a sample-barcoded 5' primer and a J-beta primer mix. A unique molecular identifier was introduced onto each TCR beta cDNA molecule by a template-switch 5' adaptor carrying 12 random nucleotides. Each sample yielded at least 2.5 million CDR3-containing paired-end reads. First-strand cDNA synthesis was performed from all RNA using the Mint cDNA synthesis kit, with priming by a TRBC-specific oligonucleotide. All cDNA was treated with uracil-DNA glycosylase and then went through a first 18-cycle PCR with the universal primers M1SS and BC2_uni_R. The authors' analysis ran thus. For normalization, 1 million high-quality reads were randomly selected from each sample, with every read carrying a distinct molecular identifier. Instead of being binned into consensus sequences, reads that shared molecular identifiers were thrown out. MiTCR, run with a Q25 quality threshold and the strictest error-elimination algorithm, handled CDR3 identification, clonotype clustering and error correction. Lower-bound total TCR beta diversity was estimated with a nonparametric unseen species model using Euler transformation. The public reads were run again by TCRdb, first through fastp at Q25 and then through MiXCR, and only productive beta chains were kept. Every distinct CDR3 protein forms one entry, paired with its most common genes and DNA. TCRdb, not the original authors, processed these V and J calls. In all, the sample holds about 380,000 distinct CDR3 sequences, and 50% to 60% of those were seen once. The top ten clones comprise 51% of the sample.

Germline trimming amounts to 4 bases on V and 7 bases on J, with 11 as the count of junction bases outside the gene matches. Based on the germline V gene, the CDR1 and CDR2 sequences are SGHTA and FQGNSA. Taken from cysteine to phenylalanine, the CDR3 has 15 residues. Only CDR3 DNA remains: 45 bases, in frame from the first base. The donors were under 40 Caucasian individuals from Russia, aged roughly 6 to 100 years, who were systemically healthy. Around 9.7 milliliters of peripheral blood were collected from each donor into EDTA-treated Vacutainer tubes. Ficoll-Paque density-gradient centrifugation was used to isolate PBMCs, with at least 7 million obtained per sample. Trizol reagent was used to extract total RNA from the PBMCs, yielding at least 6 micrograms per sample. For every donor, an aliquot of PBMCs went through flow cytometry to measure the percentages of naive CD45RAhigh/CD27high T cells.

This specimen comes from a study of blood T cells in healthy people across ages (dated by TCRdb to the mid-2010s). Notes on the research overall: In model experiments, template switching captured about one uniquely barcoded TCR beta cDNA molecule for every two T cells. The donors were divided into four age groups: young (average around 16 years), middle-aged (approximately 42), aged (62) and long-lived (about 90). The study analyzed two additional independent replicas of 1 million unique cDNA reads from the same blood draw for two donors, one aged 18 to 29 and one aged 80 or older. Age-related changes in TCR beta repertoire diversity were measured in the study by deep sequencing normalized with unique cDNA molecular identifiers. To avoid experimental bias, donors of different ages were randomly spread across the sequencing lanes. Broader findings and caveats from the paper: Total diversity estimates from one million sequenced T cells were considered lower bounds and underestimates. Observed TCR beta diversity per million T cells fell roughly linearly with age, and a significant reduction was already apparent by age about 38. Observed TCR beta diversity correlated strongly with the percentage of naive T cells measured by flow cytometry. Compared with the aged group, the long-lived group had more naive CD4+ T cells, fewer expanded clones and increased TCR diversity, a pattern suggesting age selection. Because the CMV infection status of the donors was unknown, age-related changes in expanded clonotypes may potentially have been confounded. Because profiling used bulk unsorted PBMCs, naive and antigen-experienced compartments could not be compared conclusively.

Recombination joined TRBV7-2 with TRBJ2-3, with TRBD1 matching 7 junction bases. The sample was blood. This clonotype originated in a man aged 60 to 69 in good health. The CDR3 protein sequence reads: CASSSTGTAQYTQYF. The DNA sequence is given as TGTGCCAGCAGCTCCACCGGGACAGCCCAATATACGCAGTATTTT. Here the CDR3 is joined to the reference TRBV7-2 and TRBJ2-3 genes, and the full variable domain is: GAGVSQSPSNKVTEKGKDVELRCDPISGHTALYWYRQSLGQGLEFLIYFQGNSAPDKSGLPSDRFSAERTGGSVSTLTIQRTQQEDSAVYLCASSSTGTAQYTQYFGPGTRLTVL.